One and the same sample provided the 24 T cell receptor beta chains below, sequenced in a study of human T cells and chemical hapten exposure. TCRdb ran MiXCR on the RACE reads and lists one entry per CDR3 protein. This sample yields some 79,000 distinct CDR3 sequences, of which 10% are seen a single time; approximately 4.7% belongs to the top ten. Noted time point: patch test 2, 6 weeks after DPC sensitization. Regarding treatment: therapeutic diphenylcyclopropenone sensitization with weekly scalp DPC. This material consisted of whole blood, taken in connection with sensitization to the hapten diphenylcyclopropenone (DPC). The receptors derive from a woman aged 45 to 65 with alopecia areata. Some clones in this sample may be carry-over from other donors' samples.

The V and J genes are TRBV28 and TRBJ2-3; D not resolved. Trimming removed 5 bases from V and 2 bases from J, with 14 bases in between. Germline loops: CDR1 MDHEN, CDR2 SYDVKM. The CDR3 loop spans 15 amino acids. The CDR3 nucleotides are TGTGCCAGCAGTCCACACGAGGCGGCCACAGATACGCAGTATTTT. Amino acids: CASSPHEAATDTQYF. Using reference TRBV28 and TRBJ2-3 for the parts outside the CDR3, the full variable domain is DVKVTQSSRYLVKRTGEKVFLECVQDMDHENMFWYRQDPGLGLRLIYFSYDVKMKEKGDIPEGYSVSREKKERFSLILESASTNQTSMYLCASSPHEAATDTQYFGPGTRLTVL.

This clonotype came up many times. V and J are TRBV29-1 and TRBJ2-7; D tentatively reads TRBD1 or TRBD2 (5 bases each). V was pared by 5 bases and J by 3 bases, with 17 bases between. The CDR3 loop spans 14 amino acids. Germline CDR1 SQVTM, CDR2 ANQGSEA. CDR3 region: CSVLSGTDNYEQYF. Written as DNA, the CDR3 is TGCAGCGTTTTATCGGGGACCGACAACTACGAGCAGTACTTC.

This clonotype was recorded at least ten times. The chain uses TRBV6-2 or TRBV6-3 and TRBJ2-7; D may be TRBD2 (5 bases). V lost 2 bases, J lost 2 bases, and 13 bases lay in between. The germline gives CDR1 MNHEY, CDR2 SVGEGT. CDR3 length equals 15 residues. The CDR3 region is CASSYGGGITYEQYF. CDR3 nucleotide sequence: TGTGCCAGCAGTTACGGTGGAGGTATTACCTACGAGCAGTACTTC.

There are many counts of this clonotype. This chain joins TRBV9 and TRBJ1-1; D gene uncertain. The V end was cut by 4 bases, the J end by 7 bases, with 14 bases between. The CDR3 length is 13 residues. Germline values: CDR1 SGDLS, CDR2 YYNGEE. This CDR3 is CASSPPLGGEAFF. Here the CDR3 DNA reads TGTGCCAGCAGCCCCCCCCTGGGCGGTGAAGCTTTCTTT.

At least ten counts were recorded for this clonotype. The CDR3 region has the DNA TGTGCCAGCTGGGGGCCGGAGCGGGAGAAACGCGAGCAGTTCTTC. This codes for CASWGPEREKREQFF. J is TRBJ2-1 and V is TRBV12-3 or TRBV12-4; 8 bases agree with TRBD2. This CDR3 has 15 residues. The V segment lost 8 bases and the J segment 10 bases; nucleotides outside the gene matches: 16.

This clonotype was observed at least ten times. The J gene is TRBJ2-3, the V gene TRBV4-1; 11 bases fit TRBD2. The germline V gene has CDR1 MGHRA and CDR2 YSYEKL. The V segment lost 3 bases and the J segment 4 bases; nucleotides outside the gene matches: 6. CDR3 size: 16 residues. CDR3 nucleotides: TGCGCCAGCAGCCATCAACTAGCGGGAGATCCAGATACGCAGTATTTT. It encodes CASSHQLAGDPDTQYF.

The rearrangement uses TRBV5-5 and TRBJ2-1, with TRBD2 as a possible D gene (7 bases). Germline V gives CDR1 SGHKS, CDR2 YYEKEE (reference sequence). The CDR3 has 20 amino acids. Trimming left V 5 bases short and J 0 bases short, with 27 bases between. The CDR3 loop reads CASSSGGHISFLSSYNEQFF. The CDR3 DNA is TGTGCCAGCAGTTCCGGGGGGCATATTTCCTTTTTGAGCTCCTACAATGAGCAGTTCTTC. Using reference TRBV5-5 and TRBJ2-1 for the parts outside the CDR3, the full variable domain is DAGVTQSPTHLIKTRGQQVTLRCSPISGHKSVSWYQQVLGQGPQFIFQYYEKEERGRGNFPDRFSARQFPNYSSELNVNALLLGDSALYLCASSSGGHISFLSSYNEQFFGPGTRLTVL.

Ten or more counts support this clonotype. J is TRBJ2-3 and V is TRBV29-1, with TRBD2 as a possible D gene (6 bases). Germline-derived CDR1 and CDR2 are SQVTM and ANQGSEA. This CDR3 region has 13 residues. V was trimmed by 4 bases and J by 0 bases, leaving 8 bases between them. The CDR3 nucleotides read TGCAGCGTTGTTGGGGGGAGCACAGATACGCAGTATTTT. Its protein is CSVVGGSTDTQYF.

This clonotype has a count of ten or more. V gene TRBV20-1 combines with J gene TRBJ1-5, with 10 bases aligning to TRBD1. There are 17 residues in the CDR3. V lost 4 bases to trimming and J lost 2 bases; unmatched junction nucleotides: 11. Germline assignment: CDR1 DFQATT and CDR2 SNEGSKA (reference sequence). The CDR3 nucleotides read TGCAGTGCTACCCCATCGACAGGGGGCAGAGGCAATCAGCCCCAGCATTTT. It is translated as CSATPSTGGRGNQPQHF.

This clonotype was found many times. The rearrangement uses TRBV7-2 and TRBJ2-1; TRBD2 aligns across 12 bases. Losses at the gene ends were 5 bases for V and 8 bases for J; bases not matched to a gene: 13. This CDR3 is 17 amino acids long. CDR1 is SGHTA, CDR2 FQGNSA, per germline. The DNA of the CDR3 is TGTGCCAGCAGCATCTCCCTAGCGGGAGGGGGTTGGGATGAGCAGTTCTTC. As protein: CASSISLAGGGWDEQFF. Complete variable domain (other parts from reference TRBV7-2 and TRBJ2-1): GAGVSQSPSNKVTEKGKDVELRCDPISGHTALYWYRQSLGQGLEFLIYFQGNSAPDKSGLPSDRFSAERTGGSVSTLTIQRTQQEDSAVYLCASSISLAGGGWDEQFFGPGTRLTVL.

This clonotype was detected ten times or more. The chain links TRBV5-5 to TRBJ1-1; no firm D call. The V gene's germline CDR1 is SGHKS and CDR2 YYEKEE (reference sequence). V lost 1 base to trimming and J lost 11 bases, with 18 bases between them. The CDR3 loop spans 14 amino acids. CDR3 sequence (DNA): TGTGCCAGCAGCTTGCTCTTAGTGGGCCGAGGGGCTTTCTTT. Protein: CASSLLLVGRGAFF.

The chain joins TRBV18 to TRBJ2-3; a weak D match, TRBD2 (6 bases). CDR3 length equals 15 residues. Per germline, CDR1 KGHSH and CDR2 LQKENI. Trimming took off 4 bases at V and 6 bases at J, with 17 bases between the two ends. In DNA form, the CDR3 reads TGTGCCAGCTCACGCGGGGACGGCCAGTACGATACGCAGTATTTT. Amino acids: CASSRGDGQYDTQYF. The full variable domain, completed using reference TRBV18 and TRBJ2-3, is NAGVMQNPRHLVRRRGQEARLRCSPMKGHSHVYWYRQLPEEGLKFMVYLQKENIIDESGMPKERFSAEFPKEGPSILRIQQVVRGDSAAYFCASSRGDGQYDTQYFGPGTRLTVL.

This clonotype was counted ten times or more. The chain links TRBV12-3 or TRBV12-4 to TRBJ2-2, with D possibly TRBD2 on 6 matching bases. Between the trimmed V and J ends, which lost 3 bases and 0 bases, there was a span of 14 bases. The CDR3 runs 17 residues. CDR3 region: CASSLKWLAANTGELFF. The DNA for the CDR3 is TGTGCCAGCAGTTTGAAGTGGTTAGCGGCGAACACCGGGGAGCTGTTTTTT.

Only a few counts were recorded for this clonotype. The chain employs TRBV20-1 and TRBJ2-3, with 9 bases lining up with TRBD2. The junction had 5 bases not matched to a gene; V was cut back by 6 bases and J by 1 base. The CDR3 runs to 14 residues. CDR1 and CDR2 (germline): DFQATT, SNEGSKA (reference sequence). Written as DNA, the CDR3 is TGCAGTGCATATAGCGGGAGCGGCACAGATACGCAGTATTTT. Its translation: CSAYSGSGTDTQYF.

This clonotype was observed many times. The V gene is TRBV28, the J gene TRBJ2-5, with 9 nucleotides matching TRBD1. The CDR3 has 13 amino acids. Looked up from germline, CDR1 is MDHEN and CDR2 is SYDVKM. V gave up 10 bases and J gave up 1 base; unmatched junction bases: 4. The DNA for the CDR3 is TGTGCCACCCTGACAGGGGGCCAAGAGACCCAGTACTTC. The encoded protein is CATLTGGQETQYF.

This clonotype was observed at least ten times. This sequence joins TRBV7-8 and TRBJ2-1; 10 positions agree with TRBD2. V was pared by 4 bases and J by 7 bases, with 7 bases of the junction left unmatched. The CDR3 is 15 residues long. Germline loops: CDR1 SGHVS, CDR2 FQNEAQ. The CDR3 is CASSSTGTSVNEQFF. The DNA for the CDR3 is TGTGCCAGCAGCTCGACCGGGACTAGCGTGAATGAGCAGTTCTTC.

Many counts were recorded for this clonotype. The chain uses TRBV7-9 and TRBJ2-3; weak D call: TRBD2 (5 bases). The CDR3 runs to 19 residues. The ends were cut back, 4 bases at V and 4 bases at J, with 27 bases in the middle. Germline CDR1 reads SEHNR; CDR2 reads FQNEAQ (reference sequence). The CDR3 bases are TGTGCCAGCAGCTCATGGCTAGCCGAAGGCAGAGAGCAATCAGATACGCAGTATTTT. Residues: CASSSWLAEGREQSDTQYF.

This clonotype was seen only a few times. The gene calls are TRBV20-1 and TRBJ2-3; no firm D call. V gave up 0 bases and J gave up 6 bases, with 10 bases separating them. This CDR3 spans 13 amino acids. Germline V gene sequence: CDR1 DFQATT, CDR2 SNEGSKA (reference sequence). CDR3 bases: TGCAGTGCTAGAGATTGGACCCGGGATACGCAGTATTTT. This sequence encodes CSARDWTRDTQYF.

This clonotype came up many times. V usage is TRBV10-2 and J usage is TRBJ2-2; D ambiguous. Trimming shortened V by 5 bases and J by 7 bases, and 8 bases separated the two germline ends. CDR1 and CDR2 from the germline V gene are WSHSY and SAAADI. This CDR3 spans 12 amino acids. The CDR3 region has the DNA TGCGCCAGCAGTTTACTGGACGGGGAGCTGTTTTTT. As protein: CASSLLDGELFF.

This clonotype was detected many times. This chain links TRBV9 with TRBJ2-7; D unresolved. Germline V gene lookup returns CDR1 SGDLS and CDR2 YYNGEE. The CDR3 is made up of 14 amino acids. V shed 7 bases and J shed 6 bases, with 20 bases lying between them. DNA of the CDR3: TGTGCCAGCGCCTTATCCAGCCGCGAAGGCGAGCAGTACTTC. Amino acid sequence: CASALSSREGEQYF.

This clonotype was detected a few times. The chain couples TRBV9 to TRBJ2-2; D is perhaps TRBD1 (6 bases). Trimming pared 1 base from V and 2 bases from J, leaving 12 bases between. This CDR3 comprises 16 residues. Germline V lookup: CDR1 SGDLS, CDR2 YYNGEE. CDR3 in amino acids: CASSVLQGLNTGELFF. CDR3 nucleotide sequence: TGTGCCAGCAGCGTATTACAGGGTCTTAACACCGGGGAGCTGTTTTTT. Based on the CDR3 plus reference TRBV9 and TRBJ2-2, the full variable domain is DSGVTQTPKHLITATGQRVTLRCSPRSGDLSVYWYQQSLDQGLQFLIQYYNGEERAKGNILERFSAQQFPDLHSELNLSSLELGDSALYFCASSVLQGLNTGELFFGEGSRLTVL.

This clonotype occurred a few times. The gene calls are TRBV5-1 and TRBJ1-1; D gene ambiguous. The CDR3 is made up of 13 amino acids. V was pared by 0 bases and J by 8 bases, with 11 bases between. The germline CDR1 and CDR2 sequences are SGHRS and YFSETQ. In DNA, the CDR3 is TGCGCCAGCAGCTTGGCCCTCGGAGCCGAAGCTTTCTTT. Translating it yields CASSLALGAEAFF.

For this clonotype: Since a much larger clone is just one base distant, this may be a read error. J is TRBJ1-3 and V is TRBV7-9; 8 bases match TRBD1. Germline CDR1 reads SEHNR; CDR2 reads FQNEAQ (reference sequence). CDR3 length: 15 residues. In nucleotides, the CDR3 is TGTGTCAGCAGCTCGCAGGGGGCGGCTGGAAACACCATATATTTT. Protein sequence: CVSSSQGAAGNTIYF.

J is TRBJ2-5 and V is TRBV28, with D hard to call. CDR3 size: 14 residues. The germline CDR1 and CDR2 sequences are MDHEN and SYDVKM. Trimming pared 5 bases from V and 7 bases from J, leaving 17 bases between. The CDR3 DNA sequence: TGTGCCAGCAGTAGACACCCGGCCCCCGGGACCCAGTACTTC. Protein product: CASSRHPAPGTQYF.